This T cell receptor beta chain came from a study of T cells in women clearing cervical HPV infection. Between the trimmed V and J ends, which lost 5 bases and 2 bases, there was a span of 16 bases. Germline CDR1 and CDR2: SGHDT and YYEEEE. This CDR3 contains 15 residues. A note on this clone: Its cognate antigen is unknown. The CDR3 extends 3 residues past the end of the read, so its final part is completed from the germline J gene.

Study results and caveats: Cases carried less TRBV6-7 than controls: about 0.1% versus 0.15%.

The data were produced by immunoSEQ multiplex PCR, yet TCRdb's version contains in-frame clones alone and is incomplete. This listing includes over 25,000 clones. The chain links TRBV5-6 to TRBJ1-2; D remains unclear. This TCR was recovered from a woman between 18 and 70 years old with a cervical HPV16 infection that either progressed to CIN3+ or cleared (not recorded which). Material: blood buffy coat. The CDR3: CASRRDTMLNYGYTF. The covered CDR3 bases are TGTGCCAGCAGAAGAGACACGATGCTAAACTATGGC.